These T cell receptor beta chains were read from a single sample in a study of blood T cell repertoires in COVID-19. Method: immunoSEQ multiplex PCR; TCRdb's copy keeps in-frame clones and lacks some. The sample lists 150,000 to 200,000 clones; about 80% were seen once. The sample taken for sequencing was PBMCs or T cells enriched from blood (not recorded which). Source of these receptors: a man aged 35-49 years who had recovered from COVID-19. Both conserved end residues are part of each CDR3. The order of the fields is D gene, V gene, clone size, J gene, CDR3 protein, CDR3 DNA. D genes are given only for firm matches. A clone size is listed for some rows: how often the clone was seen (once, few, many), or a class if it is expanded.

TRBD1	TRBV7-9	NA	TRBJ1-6	CASSIDRGSPLHF	TGTGCCAGCAGCATAGACAGGGGTTCACCCCTCCACTTT
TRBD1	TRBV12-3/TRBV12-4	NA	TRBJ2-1	CASGQGGNEQFF	TGTGCCAGCGGACAGGGGGGGAATGAGCAGTTCTTC
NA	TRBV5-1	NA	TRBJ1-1	CASSKRMNTEAFF	TGCGCCAGCAGCAAGAGGATGAACACTGAAGCTTTCTTT
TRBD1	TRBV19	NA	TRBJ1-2	CASSAGGVPRGYTF	TGTGCCAGTAGCGCAGGGGGCGTACCTCGGGGCTACACCTTC
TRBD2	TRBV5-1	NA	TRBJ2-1	CASSLAGGPGEQFF	TGCGCCAGCAGCCTAGCGGGGGGGCCTGGGGAGCAGTTCTTC
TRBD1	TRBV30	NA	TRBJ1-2	CAWTRTGKGYTF	TGTGCCTGGACCCGGACAGGGAAAGGCTACACCTTC
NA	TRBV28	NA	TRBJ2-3	CASSLRGHTDTQYF	TGTGCCAGCAGTTTGAGGGGACACACAGATACGCAGTATTTT
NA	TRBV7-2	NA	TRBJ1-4	CASSFVGRRDEKLFF	TGTGCCAGCAGCTTCGTCGGCAGGAGGGATGAAAAACTGTTTTTT
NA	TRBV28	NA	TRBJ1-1	CASISGALNTEAFF	TGTGCCAGCATCAGCGGGGCATTGAACACTGAAGCTTTCTTT
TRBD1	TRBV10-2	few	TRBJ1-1	CASSEWGQENTEAFF	TGCGCCAGCAGTGAGTGGGGACAGGAAAACACTGAAGCTTTCTTT
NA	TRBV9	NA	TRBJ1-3	CASSHNHRESSGNTIYF	TGTGCCAGCAGCCACAACCACAGGGAAAGCTCTGGAAACACCATATATTTT
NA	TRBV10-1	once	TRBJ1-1	CASTRHVTEAFF	TGCGCCAGTACCCGACACGTCACTGAAGCTTTCTTT
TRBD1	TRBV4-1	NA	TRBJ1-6	CASSLEWGTGTHSPLHF	TGCGCCAGCAGCCTAGAGTGGGGGACAGGGACACATTCACCCCTCCACTTT
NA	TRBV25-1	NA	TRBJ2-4	CASSEGRAKNIQYF	TGTGCCAGCAGTGAGGGCAGGGCCAAAAACATTCAGTACTTC
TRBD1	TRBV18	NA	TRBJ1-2	CASSTIQGAEGYTF	TGTGCCAGCTCAACAATACAGGGGGCGGAAGGCTACACCTTC
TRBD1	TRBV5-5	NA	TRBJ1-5	CASSPRTGRDQPQHF	TGTGCCAGCAGTCCTCGGACAGGGAGGGATCAGCCCCAGCATTTT
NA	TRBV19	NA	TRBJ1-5	CASTQGRGLGQPQHF	TGTGCCAGTACCCAGGGGCGGGGGTTGGGGCAGCCCCAGCATTTT
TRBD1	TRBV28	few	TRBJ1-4	CASSVTRDRAEKLFF	TGTGCCAGCAGCGTTACCCGGGACAGGGCTGAAAAACTGTTTTTT
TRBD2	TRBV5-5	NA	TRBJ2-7	CASSLAASGGSTFSYEQYF	TGTGCCAGCAGCTTGGCAGCTAGCGGGGGGTCGACCTTCTCCTACGAGCAGTACTTC
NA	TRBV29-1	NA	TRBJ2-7	CSEAQTGGHEQYF	TGCAGCGAAGCCCAGACAGGTGGCCACGAGCAGTACTTC
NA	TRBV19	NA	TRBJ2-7	CASSMSLRSTYEQYF	TGTGCCAGTAGTATGTCGTTGCGGAGTACCTACGAGCAGTACTTC
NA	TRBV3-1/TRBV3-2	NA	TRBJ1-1	CASSKNTEAFF	TGTGCCAGCAGTAAGAACACTGAAGCTTTCTTT
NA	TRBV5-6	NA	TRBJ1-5	CASSPDNDSNQPQHF	TGTGCCAGCAGCCCGGACAACGATAGCAATCAGCCCCAGCATTTT
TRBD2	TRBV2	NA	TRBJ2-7	CASSDPIGLAGFEQYF	TGTGCCAGCAGTGACCCAATAGGACTAGCGGGGTTCGAGCAGTACTTC
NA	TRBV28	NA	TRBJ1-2	CASPQGLYGYTF	TGTGCCAGCCCCCAGGGACTCTATGGCTACACCTTC
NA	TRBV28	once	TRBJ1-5	CASSLLLAGKGMHF	TGTGCCAGCAGTCTCCTACTTGCGGGGAAGGGTATGCATTTT
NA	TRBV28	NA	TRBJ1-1	CASSFGATEAFF	TGTGCCAGCAGTTTTGGGGCCACTGAAGCTTTCTTT
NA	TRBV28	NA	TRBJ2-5	CASSTNQQGGRETQYF	TGTGCCAGCAGTACGAACCAACAGGGGGGGCGAGAGACCCAGTACTTC
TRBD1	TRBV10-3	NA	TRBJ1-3	CAISAGQGGNTIYF	TGTGCCATCAGTGCGGGACAGGGGGGAAACACCATATATTTT
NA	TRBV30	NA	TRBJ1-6	CAWAGGRGYNSPLHF	TGTGCCTGGGCCGGTGGTCGGGGGTATAATTCACCCCTCCACTTT
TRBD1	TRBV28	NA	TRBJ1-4	CASSAPQGSAEKLFF	TGTGCCAGCAGTGCCCCACAGGGGTCTGCTGAAAAACTGTTTTTT
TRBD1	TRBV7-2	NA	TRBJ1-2	CASSLASGTGDGYTF	TGTGCCAGCAGCTTAGCATCCGGGACAGGGGATGGCTACACCTTC
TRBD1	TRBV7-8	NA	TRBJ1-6	CASSTRQGGSSYNSPLHF	TGTGCCAGCAGCACCCGACAGGGCGGTTCGTCCTATAATTCACCCCTCCACTTT
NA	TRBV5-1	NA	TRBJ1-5	CASSEGSNQPQHF	TGCGCCAGCAGTGAGGGAAGCAATCAGCCCCAGCATTTT
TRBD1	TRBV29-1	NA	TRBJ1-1	CSAWTGENTEAFF	TGCAGCGCCTGGACAGGGGAGAACACTGAAGCTTTCTTT
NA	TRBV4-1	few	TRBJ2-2	CASSQGLRGTGELFF	TGCGCCAGCAGCCAGGGGTTGAGGGGGACCGGGGAGCTGTTTTTT
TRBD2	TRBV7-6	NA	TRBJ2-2	CASSRGGYTGELFF	TGTGCCAGCAGCCGGGGGGGCTACACCGGGGAGCTGTTTTTT
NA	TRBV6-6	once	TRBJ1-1	CASRGADRPDGAFF	TGTGCCAGCCGCGGAGCGGACAGACCGGATGGAGCTTTCTTT
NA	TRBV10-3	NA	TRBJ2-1	CAISESRTGEFF	TGTGCCATCAGTGAGTCGAGGACGGGGGAGTTCTTC
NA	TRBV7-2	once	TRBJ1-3	CASSLEGTIAGNTIYF	TGTGCCAGCAGCTTAGAGGGGACTATAGCTGGAAACACCATATATTTT
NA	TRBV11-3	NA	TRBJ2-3	CASSLGTAAQYF	TGTGCCAGCAGCCTCGGGACTGCTGCGCAGTATTTT
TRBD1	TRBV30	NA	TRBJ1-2	CAWRDGQGLSYGYTF	TGTGCCTGGAGAGATGGACAGGGTCTAAGCTATGGCTACACCTTC
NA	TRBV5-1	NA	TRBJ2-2	CASSGGASRELFF	TGCGCCAGCAGCGGGGGGGCCTCCCGGGAGCTGTTTTTT
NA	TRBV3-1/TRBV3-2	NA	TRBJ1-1	CASSQQGTEAFF	TGTGCCAGCAGCCAGCAGGGCACTGAAGCTTTCTTT
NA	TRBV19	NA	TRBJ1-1	CASSTQGFTEAFF	TGTGCCAGTAGTACCCAGGGGTTCACTGAAGCTTTCTTT
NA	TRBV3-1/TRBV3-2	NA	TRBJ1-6	CASSQESPGMGSPLHF	TGTGCCAGCAGCCAAGAGTCACCAGGGATGGGTTCACCCCTCCACTTT
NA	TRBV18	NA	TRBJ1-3	CASSPQASSGNTIYF	TGTGCCAGCTCTCCTCAAGCGAGCTCTGGAAACACCATATATTTT
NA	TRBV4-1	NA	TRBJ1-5	CASSGREDQPQHF	TGCGCCAGCAGCGGGAGGGAGGATCAGCCCCAGCATTTT